This T cell receptor (beta chain) comes out of a study of T cell responses to AZD1222 COVID-19 vaccine. General observations from the study: Only a handful of AZD1222 recipients were seropositive at baseline. Repertoires in all cases were sampled only once the peak T cell response had passed.

Sequencing used immunoSEQ multiplex PCR; TCRdb keeps in-frame clones, though not all of them. Here the sample spans tens of thousands of clones, around 80% being singletons. On this clone itself: What it binds is unknown.

After removal of 5 bases from V and 5 bases from J, the junction contained 7 bases not matched to a gene. The CDR3 spans 14 residues. Per germline, CDR1 SGHVS and CDR2 FQNEAQ. Sequencing used peripheral blood, obtained 28 days after the second AZD1222 dose. The TCR sequence derives from an adult who received the AZD1222 COVID-19 vaccine. This chain uses TRBV7-8 with TRBJ2-7, with 9 bases lining up with TRBD2. This chain's CDR3 is CASSLGLARDEQYF. CDR3 nucleotides: TGTGCCAGCAGCCTGGGACTAGCTCGCGACGAGCAGTACTTC.